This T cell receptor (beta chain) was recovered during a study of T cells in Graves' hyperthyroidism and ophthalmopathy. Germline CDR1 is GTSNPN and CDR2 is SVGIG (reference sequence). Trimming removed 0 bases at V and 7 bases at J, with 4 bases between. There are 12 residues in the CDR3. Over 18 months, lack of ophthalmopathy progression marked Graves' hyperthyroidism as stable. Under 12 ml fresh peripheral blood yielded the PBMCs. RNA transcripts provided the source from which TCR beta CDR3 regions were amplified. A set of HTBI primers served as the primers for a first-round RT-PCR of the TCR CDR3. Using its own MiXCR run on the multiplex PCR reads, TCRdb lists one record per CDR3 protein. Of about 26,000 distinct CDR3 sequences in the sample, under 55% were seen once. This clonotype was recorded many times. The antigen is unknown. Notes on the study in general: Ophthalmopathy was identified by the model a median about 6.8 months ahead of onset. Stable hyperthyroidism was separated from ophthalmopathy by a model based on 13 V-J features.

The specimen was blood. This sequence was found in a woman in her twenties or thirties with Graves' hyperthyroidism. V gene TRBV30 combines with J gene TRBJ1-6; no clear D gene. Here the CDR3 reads CAWSVPNSPLHF. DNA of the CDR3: TGTGCCTGGAGTGTACCGAATTCACCCCTCCACTTT. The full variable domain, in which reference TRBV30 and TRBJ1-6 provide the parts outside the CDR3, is SQTIHQWPATLVQPVGSPLSLECTVEGTSNPNLYWYRQAAGRGLQLLFYSVGIGQISSEVPQNLSASRPQDRQFILSSKKLLLSDSGFYLCAWSVPNSPLHFGNGTRLTVT.